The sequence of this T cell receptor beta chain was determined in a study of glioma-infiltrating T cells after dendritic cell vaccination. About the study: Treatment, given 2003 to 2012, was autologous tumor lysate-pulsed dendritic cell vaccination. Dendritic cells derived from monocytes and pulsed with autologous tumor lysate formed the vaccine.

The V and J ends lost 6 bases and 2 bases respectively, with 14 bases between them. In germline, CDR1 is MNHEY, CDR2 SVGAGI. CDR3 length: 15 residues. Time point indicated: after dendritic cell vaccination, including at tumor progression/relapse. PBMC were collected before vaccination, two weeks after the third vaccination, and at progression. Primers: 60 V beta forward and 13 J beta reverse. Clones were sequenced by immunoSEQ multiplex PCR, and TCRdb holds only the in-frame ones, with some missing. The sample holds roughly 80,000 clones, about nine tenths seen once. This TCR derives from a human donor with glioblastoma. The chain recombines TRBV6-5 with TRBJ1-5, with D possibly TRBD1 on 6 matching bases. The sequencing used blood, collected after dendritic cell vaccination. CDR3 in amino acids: CASRPEGGGNQPQHF. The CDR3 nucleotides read TGTGCCAGCAGGCCCGAAGGGGGAGGCAATCAGCCCCAGCATTTT.